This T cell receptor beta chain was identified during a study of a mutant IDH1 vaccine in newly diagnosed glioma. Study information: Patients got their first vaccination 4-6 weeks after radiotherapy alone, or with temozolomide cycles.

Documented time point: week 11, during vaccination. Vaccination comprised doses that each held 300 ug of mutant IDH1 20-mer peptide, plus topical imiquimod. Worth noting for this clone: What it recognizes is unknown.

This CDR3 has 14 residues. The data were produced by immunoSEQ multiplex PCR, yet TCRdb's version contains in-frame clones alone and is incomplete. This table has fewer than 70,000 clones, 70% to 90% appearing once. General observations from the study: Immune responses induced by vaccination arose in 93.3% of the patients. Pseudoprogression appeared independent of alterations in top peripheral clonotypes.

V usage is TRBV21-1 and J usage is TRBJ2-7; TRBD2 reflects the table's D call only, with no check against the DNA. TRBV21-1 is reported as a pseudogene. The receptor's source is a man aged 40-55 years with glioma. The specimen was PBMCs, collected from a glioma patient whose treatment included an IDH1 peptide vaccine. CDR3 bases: TGTGCCAGCAGCAAATTCGGGGGGGAGGACGAGCAGTACGTC. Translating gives CASSKFGGEDEQYV.